Below, one T cell receptor (beta chain) is given with its context. This entry comes from a study of blood T cell repertoires in COVID-19. About the study: COVID-19 samples collected from the United States, Italy and Spain covered acute and convalescent phases. T cells, B-cell-depleted T cells, or PBMCs provided the cDNA or gDNA that served as material.

The CDR3 consists of 17 residues. The germline CDR1 and CDR2 sequences are MNHEY and SVGEGT. V lost 2 bases to trimming and J lost 0 bases, with 13 bases between them. In the study's own analysis: Reference gene primer amplification gave estimated nucleated cell counts. Profiling relied on immunoSEQ multiplex PCR, and the TCRdb table lists in-frame clones only, not all of them. V and J calls plus clone size are reproduced from that table; the DNA served to infer D and trimming. The sample shows roughly 250,000 clones, over 75% of them seen only once. This sequence originates from a woman in her thirties or forties who had recovered from COVID-19. The J gene is TRBJ2-2, the V gene TRBV6-2 or TRBV6-3, with D possibly being TRBD2 (5 bases). Specimen: peripheral blood. The CDR3 here is CASSYPSGRANTGELFF. The CDR3 DNA follows: TGTGCCAGCAGTTACCCCAGCGGTAGGGCGAACACCGGGGAGCTGTTTTTT.